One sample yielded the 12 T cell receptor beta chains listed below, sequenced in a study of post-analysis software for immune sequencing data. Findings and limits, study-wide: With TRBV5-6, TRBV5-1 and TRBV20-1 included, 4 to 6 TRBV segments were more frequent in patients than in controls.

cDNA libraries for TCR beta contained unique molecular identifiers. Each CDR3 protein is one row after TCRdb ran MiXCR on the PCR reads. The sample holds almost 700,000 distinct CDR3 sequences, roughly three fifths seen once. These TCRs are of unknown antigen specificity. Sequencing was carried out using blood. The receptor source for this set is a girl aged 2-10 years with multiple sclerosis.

CDR3 protein: CASSPRRLDTIAKNIQYF. Here the CDR3 DNA reads TGTGCCAGCAGTCCGAGACGCCTAGATACTATAGCCAAAAACATTCAGTACTTC. V usage is TRBV11-1 and J usage is TRBJ2-4; no firm D call. This CDR3 has 18 residues. V shed 6 bases and J shed 0 bases, with 21 bases lying between them. Germline CDR1 reads SGHAT; CDR2 reads FQDESV (reference sequence).

The CDR3 DNA reads TGTGCCAGCAGTGAAGAGCGAGCGGGAGTGTACGAGCAGTACTTC. Protein product: CASSEERAGVYEQYF. The V gene is TRBV2, the J gene TRBJ2-5, with 8 bases matching TRBD2. Near its end, the DNA agrees better with TRBJ2-7, so the J call may be wrong. Germline lookup yields CDR1 SNHLY and CDR2 FYNNEI. The CDR3 sequence is 15 residues long.

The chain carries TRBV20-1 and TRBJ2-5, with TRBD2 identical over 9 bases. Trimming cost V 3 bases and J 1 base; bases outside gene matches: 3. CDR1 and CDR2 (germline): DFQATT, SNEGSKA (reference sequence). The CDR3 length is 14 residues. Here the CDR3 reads CSARERGAQETQYF. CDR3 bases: TGCAGTGCTAGGGAGCGGGGGGCCCAAGAGACCCAGTACTTC.

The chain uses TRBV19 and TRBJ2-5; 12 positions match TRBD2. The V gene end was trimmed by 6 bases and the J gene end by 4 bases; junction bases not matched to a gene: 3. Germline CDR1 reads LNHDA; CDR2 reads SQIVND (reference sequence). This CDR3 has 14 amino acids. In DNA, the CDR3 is TGTGCCAGTAGACTGACTAGCGGGGGAGAGACCCAGTACTTC. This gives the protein CASRLTSGGETQYF.

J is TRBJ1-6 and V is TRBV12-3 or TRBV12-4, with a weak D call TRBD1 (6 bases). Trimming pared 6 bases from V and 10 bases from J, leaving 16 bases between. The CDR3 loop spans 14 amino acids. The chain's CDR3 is CASSFTGFRSPLHF. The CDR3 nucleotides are TGTGCCAGCAGCTTTACAGGGTTCAGGTCACCCCTCCACTTT.

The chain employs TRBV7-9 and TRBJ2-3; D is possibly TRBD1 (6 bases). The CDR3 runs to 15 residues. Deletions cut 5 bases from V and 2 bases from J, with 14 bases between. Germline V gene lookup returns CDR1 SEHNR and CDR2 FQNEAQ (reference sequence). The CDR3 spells CASSPLGTNTDTQYF. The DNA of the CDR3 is TGTGCCAGCAGCCCGCTAGGGACAAACACAGATACGCAGTATTTT.

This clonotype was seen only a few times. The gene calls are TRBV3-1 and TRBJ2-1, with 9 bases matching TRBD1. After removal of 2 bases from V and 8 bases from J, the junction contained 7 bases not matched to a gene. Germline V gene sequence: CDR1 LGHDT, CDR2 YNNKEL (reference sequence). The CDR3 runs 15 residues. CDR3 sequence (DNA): TGTGCCAGCAGCCAATACAGGGGGCTTAGCGATGAGCAGTTCTTC. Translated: CASSQYRGLSDEQFF.

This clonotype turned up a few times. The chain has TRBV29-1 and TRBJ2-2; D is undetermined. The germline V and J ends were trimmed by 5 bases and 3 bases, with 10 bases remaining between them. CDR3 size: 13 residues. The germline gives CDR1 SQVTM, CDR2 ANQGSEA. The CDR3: CSVYSAYTGELFF. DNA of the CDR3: TGCAGCGTTTACTCAGCATACACCGGGGAGCTGTTTTTT.

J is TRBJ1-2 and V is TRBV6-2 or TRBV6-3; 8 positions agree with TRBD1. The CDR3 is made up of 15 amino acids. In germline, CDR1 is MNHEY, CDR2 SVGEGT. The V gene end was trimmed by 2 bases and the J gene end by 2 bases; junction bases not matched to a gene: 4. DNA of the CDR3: TGTGCCAGCAGTTACGGGGCAGGGGGCAACTATGGCTACACCTTC. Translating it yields CASSYGAGGNYGYTF.

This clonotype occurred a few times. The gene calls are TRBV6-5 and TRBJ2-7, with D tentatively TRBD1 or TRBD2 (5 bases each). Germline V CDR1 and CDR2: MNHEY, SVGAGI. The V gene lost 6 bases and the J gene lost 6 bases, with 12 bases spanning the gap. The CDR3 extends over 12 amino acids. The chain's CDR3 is CASSHSGREQYF. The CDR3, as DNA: TGTGCCAGCAGCCACTCGGGGCGCGAGCAGTACTTC.

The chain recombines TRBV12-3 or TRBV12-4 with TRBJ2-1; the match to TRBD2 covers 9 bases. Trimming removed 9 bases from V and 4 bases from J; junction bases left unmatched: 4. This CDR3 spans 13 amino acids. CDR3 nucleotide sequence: TGTGCCAGGACGACTAGCGGTTACAATGAGCAGTTCTTC. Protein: CARTTSGYNEQFF.

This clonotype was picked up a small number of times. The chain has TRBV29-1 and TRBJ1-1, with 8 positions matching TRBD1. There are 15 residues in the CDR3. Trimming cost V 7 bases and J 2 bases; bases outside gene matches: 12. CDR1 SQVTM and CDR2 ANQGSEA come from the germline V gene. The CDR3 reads CSGVPRQGINTEAFF. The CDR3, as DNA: TGCAGCGGTGTCCCAAGACAGGGGATTAACACTGAAGCTTTCTTT.